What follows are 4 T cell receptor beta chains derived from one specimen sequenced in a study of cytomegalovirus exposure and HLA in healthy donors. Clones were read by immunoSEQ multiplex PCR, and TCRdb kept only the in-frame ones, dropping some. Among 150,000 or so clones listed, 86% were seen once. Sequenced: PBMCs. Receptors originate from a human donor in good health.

In DNA, the CDR3 is TGTGCCAGCAGGACAGGGGCCCCCTACGAGCAGTACTTC. Its translation: CASRTGAPYEQYF. V is TRBV6-1 and J is TRBJ2-7; 8 positions agree with TRBD1. Germline CDR1 reads MNHNS; CDR2 reads SASEGT. Trimming cost V 6 bases and J 2 bases; bases outside gene matches: 3. The CDR3 sequence is 13 residues long.

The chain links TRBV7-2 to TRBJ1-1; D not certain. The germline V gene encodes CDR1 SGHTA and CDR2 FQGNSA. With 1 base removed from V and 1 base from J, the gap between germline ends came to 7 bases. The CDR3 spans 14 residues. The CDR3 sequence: CASSLGRRNTEAFF. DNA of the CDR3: TGTGCCAGCAGCTTAGGGAGGCGGAACACTGAAGCTTTCTTT. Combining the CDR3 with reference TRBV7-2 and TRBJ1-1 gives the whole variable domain GAGVSQSPSNKVTEKGKDVELRCDPISGHTALYWYRQSLGQGLEFLIYFQGNSAPDKSGLPSDRFSAERTGGSVSTLTIQRTQQEDSAVYLCASSLGRRNTEAFFGQGTRLTVV.

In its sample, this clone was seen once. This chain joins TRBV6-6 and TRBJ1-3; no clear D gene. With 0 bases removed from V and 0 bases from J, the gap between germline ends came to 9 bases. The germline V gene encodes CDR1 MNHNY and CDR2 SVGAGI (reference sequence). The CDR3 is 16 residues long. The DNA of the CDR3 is TGTGCCAGCAGTTACTCTCAGGTCCCCTCTGGAAACACCATATATTTT. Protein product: CASSYSQVPSGNTIYF.

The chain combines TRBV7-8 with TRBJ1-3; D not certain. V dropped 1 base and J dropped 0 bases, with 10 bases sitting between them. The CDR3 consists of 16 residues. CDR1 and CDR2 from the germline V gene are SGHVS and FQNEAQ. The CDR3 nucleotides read TGTGCCAGCAGCTTAGGTAGGCACAGCTCTGGAAACACCATATATTTT. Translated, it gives CASSLGRHSSGNTIYF.